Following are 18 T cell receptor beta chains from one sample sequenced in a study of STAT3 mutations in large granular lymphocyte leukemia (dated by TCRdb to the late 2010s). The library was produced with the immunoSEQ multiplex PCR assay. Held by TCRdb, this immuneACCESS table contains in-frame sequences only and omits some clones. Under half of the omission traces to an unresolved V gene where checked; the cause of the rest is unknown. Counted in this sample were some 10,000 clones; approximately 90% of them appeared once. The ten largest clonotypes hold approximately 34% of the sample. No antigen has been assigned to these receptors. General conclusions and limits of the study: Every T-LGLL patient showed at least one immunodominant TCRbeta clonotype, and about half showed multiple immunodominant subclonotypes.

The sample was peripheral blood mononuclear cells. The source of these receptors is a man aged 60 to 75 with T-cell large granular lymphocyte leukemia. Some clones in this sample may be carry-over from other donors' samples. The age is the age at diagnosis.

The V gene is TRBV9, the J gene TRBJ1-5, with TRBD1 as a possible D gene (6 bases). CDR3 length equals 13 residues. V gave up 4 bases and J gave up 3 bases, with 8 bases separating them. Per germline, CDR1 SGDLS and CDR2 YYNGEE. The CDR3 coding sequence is TGTGCCAGCAGCTTGGGGGCCAATCAGCCCCAGCATTTT. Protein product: CASSLGANQPQHF.

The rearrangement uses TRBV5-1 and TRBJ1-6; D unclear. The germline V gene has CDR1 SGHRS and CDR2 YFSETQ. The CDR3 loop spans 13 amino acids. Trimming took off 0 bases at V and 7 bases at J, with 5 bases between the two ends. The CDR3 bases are TGCGCCAGCAGCTTGGACAGCAATTCACCCCTCCACTTT. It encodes CASSLDSNSPLHF.

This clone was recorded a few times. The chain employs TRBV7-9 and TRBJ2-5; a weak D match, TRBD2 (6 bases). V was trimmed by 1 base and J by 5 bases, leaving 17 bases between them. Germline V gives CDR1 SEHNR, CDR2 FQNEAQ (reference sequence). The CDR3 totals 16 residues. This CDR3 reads CASSLVPELRGETQYF. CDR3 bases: TGTGCCAGCAGCTTAGTGCCAGAGCTACGGGGGGAGACCCAGTACTTC.

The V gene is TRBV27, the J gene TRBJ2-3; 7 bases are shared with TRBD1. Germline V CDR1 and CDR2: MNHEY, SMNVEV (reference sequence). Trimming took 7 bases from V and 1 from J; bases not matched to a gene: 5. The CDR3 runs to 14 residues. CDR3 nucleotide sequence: TGTGCCAGCACCCGGGACAGCCGCACAGATACGCAGTATTTT. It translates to CASTRDSRTDTQYF.

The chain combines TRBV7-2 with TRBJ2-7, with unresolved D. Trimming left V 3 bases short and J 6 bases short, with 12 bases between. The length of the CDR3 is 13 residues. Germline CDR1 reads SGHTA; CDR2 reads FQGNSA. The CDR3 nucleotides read TGTGCCAGCAGCTTTTCCCCCTATACCGAGCAGTACTTC. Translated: CASSFSPYTEQYF.

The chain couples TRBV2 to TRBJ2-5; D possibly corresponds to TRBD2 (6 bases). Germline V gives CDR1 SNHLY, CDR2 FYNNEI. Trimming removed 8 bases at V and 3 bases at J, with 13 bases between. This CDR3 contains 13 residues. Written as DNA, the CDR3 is TGTGCCAGCTATGGGCCGGGGGAAGAGACCCAGTACTTC. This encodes CASYGPGEETQYF.

CDR3 coding DNA: TGCGCCAGCAGGGGGGGGTTCGGGGGGACTGAAGCTTTCTTT. Translation gives CASRGGFGGTEAFF. This sequence joins TRBV10-2 and TRBJ1-1, with D possibly being TRBD1 (5 bases). V shed 6 bases and J shed 5 bases, with 16 bases lying between them. Per germline, CDR1 WSHSY and CDR2 SAAADI. This CDR3 region has 14 residues.

The CDR3 DNA reads TGTGCCAGCAGTGGGACAGCCGCCTACGAGCAGTACTTC. Its translation is CASSGTAAYEQYF. The chain recombines TRBV2 with TRBJ2-7; a weak D match, TRBD1 (6 bases). This CDR3 region has 13 residues. V was trimmed by 4 bases and J by 2 bases, leaving 9 bases between them. Germline V CDR1 and CDR2: SNHLY, FYNNEI.

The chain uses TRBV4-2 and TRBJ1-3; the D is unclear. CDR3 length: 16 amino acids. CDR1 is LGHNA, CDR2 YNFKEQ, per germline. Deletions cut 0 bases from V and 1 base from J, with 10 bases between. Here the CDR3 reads CASSQDRRRSGNTIYF. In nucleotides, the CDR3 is TGTGCCAGCAGCCAAGATCGCAGGCGATCTGGAAACACCATATATTTT.

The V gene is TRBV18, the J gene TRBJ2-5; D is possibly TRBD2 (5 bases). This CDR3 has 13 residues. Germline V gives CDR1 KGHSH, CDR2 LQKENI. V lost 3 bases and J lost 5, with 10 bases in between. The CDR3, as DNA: TGTGCCAGCTCACCCCAGAGGGTGGAGACCCAGTACTTC. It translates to CASSPQRVETQYF.

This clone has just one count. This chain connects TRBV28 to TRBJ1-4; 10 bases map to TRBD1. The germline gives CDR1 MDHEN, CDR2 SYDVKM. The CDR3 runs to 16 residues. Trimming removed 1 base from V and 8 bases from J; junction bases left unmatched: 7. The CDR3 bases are TGTGCCAGCAGTTTATTAGGGACAGGGGCTCGGGAAAAACTGTTTTTT. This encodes CASSLLGTGAREKLFF.

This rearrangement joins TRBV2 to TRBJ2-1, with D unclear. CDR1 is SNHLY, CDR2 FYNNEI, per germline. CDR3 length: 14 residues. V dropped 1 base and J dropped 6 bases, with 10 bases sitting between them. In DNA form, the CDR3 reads TGTGCCAGCAGTGAAGGGACCCGAAGCAATGAGCAGTTCTTC. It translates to CASSEGTRSNEQFF.

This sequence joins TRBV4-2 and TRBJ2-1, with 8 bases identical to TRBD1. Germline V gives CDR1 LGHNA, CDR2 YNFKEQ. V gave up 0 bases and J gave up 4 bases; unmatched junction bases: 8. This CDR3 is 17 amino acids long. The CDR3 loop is CASSQEVQGAAYNEQFF. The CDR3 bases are TGTGCCAGCAGCCAAGAGGTCCAGGGGGCGGCATACAATGAGCAGTTCTTC.

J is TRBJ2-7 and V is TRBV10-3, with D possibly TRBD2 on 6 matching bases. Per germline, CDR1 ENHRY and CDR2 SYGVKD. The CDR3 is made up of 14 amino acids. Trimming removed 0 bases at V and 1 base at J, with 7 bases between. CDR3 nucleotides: TGTGCCATCAGTGAGTCCGGGACTTCCTACGAGCAGTACTTC. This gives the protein CAISESGTSYEQYF.

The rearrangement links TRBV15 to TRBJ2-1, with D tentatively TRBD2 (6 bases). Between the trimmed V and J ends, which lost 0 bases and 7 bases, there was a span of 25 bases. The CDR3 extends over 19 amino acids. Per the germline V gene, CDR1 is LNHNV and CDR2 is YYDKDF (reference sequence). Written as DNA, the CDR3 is TGTGCCACCAGCAGAGATATTCTTGTCGGGCAGGGACTTCGAAATGAGCAGTTCTTC. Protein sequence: CATSRDILVGQGLRNEQFF.

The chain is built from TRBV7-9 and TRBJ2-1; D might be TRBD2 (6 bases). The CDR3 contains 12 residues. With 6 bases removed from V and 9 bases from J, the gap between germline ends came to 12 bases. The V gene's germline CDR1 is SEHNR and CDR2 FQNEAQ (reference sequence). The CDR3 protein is CASRMGGGEQFF. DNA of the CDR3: TGTGCCAGCAGAATGGGGGGAGGTGAGCAGTTCTTC.

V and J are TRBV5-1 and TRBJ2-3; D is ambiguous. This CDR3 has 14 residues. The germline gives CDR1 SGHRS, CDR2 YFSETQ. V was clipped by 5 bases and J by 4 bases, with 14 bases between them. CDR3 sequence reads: CASRKAFWADTQYF. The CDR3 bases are TGCGCCAGCAGGAAGGCTTTTTGGGCAGATACGCAGTATTTT.

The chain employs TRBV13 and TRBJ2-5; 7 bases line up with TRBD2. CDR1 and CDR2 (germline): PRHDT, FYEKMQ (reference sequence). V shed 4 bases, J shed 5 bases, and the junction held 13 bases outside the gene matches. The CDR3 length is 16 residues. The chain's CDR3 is CASSSLLSGKGETQYF. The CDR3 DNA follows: TGTGCCAGCAGCTCCCTTTTGAGCGGGAAGGGGGAGACCCAGTACTTC.